These T cell receptor beta chains were read from a single sample in a study of regulatory T cells in long-lasting Graves disease. TCRdb recomputed calls from the multiplex PCR reads with MiXCR, one row per CDR3 protein. The sample consists of roughly 350,000 distinct CDR3 sequences, around 16% of them appearing once. In addition, the sample was reused for a study of T cells in Graves' hyperthyroidism and ophthalmopathy.

This specimen was peripheral blood mononuclear cells (PBMCs), taken at new diagnosis, from a patient treated with antithyroid drugs. The receptors come from a woman aged 18 to 35 with Graves disease. The CDR3 runs from the conserved cysteine through the conserved F or W. The D gene is left open where the match is weak. Rows may omit the clone size; those that give it use once, few, many or a size class.

few	TRBV5-1	TRBJ2-1	TRBD1	CASSLDDRGQNVDEQFF	TGCGCCAGCAGCTTGGACGACAGGGGGCAAAATGTGGATGAGCAGTTCTTC
NA	TRBV30	TRBJ1-5	TRBD1	CAWGTGLNQPQHF	TGTGCCTGGGGGACAGGGTTGAATCAGCCCCAGCATTTT
NA	TRBV18	TRBJ2-4	NA	CASSSARTIDGAKNIQYF	TGTGCCAGCTCGTCGGCGCGGACTATCGACGGAGCCAAAAACATTCAGTACTTC
many	TRBV28	TRBJ1-5	NA	CASSFGQGRYSNQPQHF	TGTGCCAGCAGTTTCGGGCAGGGCCGCTATAGCAATCAGCCCCAGCATTTT
many	TRBV30	TRBJ1-2	NA	CAWSVETGGGYTF	TGTGCCTGGAGTGTAGAGACAGGTGGCGGCTACACCTTC
few	TRBV13	TRBJ1-3	NA	CASSETGSGNTIYF	TGTGCCAGCAGCGAAACAGGGTCTGGAAACACCATATATTTT
many	TRBV3-1	TRBJ1-5	TRBD1	CASSQGTGNSNQPQHF	TGTGCCAGCAGCCAAGGGACAGGCAATAGCAATCAGCCCCAGCATTTT
many	TRBV7-9	TRBJ2-7	NA	CASSLNREATYEQYF	TGTGCCAGCAGCCTCAACAGGGAGGCAACCTACGAGCAGTACTTC
many	TRBV2	TRBJ2-3	NA	CASSSGEGGRTDTQYF	TGTGCCAGCAGCTCCGGTGAAGGGGGTAGGACAGATACGCAGTATTTT
many	TRBV28	TRBJ2-5	NA	CASRPWAGQETQYF	TGTGCCAGCAGGCCTTGGGCAGGGCAAGAGACCCAGTACTTC
few	TRBV7-9	TRBJ2-1	NA	CASSSVSSSYNEQFF	TGTGCCAGCAGCTCAGTCTCAAGCTCCTACAATGAGCAGTTCTTC
many	TRBV20-1	TRBJ2-5	TRBD2	CSARDMSGVETQYF	TGCAGTGCTAGAGATATGAGCGGGGTAGAGACCCAGTACTTC
NA	TRBV2	TRBJ2-1	TRBD1	CASSLSGTGGYEQFF	TGTGCCAGCAGTTTGTCCGGGACAGGGGGCTATGAGCAGTTCTTC
many	TRBV30	TRBJ1-3	NA	CASWWGNTIYF	TGTGCCTCGTGGTGGGGAAACACCATATATTTT
NA	TRBV5-4	TRBJ2-2	NA	CASTNPNHDGMWDLATMVGELFF	TGTGCCAGCACCAACCCTAATCATGACGGGATGTGGGACCTAGCAACCATGGTCGGGGAGCTGTTTTTT
many	TRBV30	TRBJ1-2	NA	CAWSERTANYGYTF	TGTGCCTGGAGTGAACGGACAGCTAACTATGGCTACACCTTC
NA	TRBV19	TRBJ2-1	TRBD2	CASSLLAAINEQFF	TGTGCCAGTAGTTTGCTAGCGGCGATCAATGAGCAGTTCTTC
few	TRBV30	TRBJ2-7	TRBD1	CAWSEDRGPHEQYF	TGTGCCTGGAGCGAGGACAGGGGGCCCCACGAGCAGTACTTC
NA	TRBV5-1	TRBJ2-7	NA	CASSLAWGGASSYEQYF	TGCGCCAGCAGCTTGGCGTGGGGGGGCGCCAGCTCCTACGAGCAGTACTTC
few	TRBV30	TRBJ2-3	NA	CAWRDREVRAQYF	TGTGCCTGGAGAGACAGGGAGGTTAGGGCGCAGTATTTT
few	TRBV27	TRBJ1-1	NA	CARSPVRDTEAFF	TGTGCCCGCAGTCCCGTTAGGGACACTGAAGCTTTCTTT
NA	TRBV6-1	TRBJ1-5	NA	CASTTSSGFSNQPQHF	TGTGCCAGCACAACAAGTTCAGGGTTTAGCAATCAGCCCCAGCATTTT
many	TRBV3-1	TRBJ1-1	TRBD1	CASSHTGTGATEAFF	TGTGCCAGCAGCCACACAGGGACAGGGGCCACTGAAGCTTTCTTT
NA	TRBV5-4	TRBJ2-7	TRBD2	CASSLGSGRANSYEQYF	TGTGCCAGCAGCTTGGGTAGCGGGAGGGCCAACTCCTACGAGCAGTACTTC
many	TRBV11-2	TRBJ2-6	TRBD1	CASSLRRGTGANVLTF	TGTGCCAGCAGCTTGCGCAGGGGGACTGGGGCCAACGTCCTGACTTTC
NA	TRBV6-1	TRBJ1-6	NA	CASSGSGRAAPNNSPLHF	TGTGCCAGCAGTGGATCCGGGAGGGCCGCGCCTAATAATTCACCCCTCCACTTT
many	TRBV28	TRBJ2-1	NA	CASTPFGGAWNEQFF	TGTGCCAGCACCCCTTTTGGCGGGGCTTGGAATGAGCAGTTCTTC
few	TRBV19	TRBJ2-3	TRBD2	CASSILAGGADTQYF	TGTGCCAGTAGTATACTAGCGGGAGGTGCAGATACGCAGTATTTT
many	TRBV11-2	TRBJ2-7	NA	CASSLDRGTLYEQYF	TGTGCCAGCAGCTTAGATCGGGGGACCCTCTACGAGCAGTACTTC
many	TRBV7-8	TRBJ1-1	NA	CASSPVRQLNTEAFF	TGTGCCAGCAGCCCCGTCCGGCAGTTGAACACTGAAGCTTTCTTT
NA	TRBV9	TRBJ2-1	TRBD1	CASSFGGRDRGDEQFF	TGTGCCAGCAGCTTTGGGGGCCGGGACAGGGGCGATGAGCAGTTCTTC
many	TRBV27	TRBJ2-2	TRBD2	CASRSIAGVSRELFF	TGTGCCAGCAGATCGATAGCGGGGGTGTCCAGGGAGCTGTTTTTT
many	TRBV6-9	TRBJ2-7	NA	CASSSRASYEQYF	TGTGCCAGCAGTTCTAGGGCCTCCTACGAGCAGTACTTC
NA	TRBV6-1	TRBJ1-6	TRBD1	CASRQGAENSPLHF	TGTGCCTCCCGTCAGGGGGCGGAAAATTCACCCCTCCACTTT
many	TRBV7-2	TRBJ2-5	NA	CASSSVGQQETQYF	TGTGCCAGCAGCTCCGTTGGCCAACAAGAGACCCAGTACTTC
NA	TRBV10-3	TRBJ1-6	NA	CAISESGGPSLHF	TGTGCCATCAGTGAGTCCGGCGGTCCATCCCTCCACTTT
many	TRBV28	TRBJ1-4	TRBD1	CASSLQPGQGSEKLFF	TGTGCCAGCAGTCTCCAACCGGGACAGGGCAGTGAAAAACTGTTTTTT
few	TRBV2	TRBJ2-2	NA	CASRMSPTGELFF	TGTGCCAGCCGGATGAGCCCCACCGGGGAGCTGTTTTTT
many	TRBV2	TRBJ2-7	TRBD2	CASSAPRTSVSSYEQYF	TGTGCCAGCAGCGCCCCTCGGACTAGCGTGAGCTCCTACGAGCAGTACTTC
many	TRBV20-1	TRBJ2-7	NA	CSAGQSYEQYF	TGCAGTGCTGGCCAATCCTACGAGCAGTACTTC
NA	TRBV7-9	TRBJ1-5	TRBD1	CASSRYSGTGGFSNQPQHF	TGTGCCAGCAGCCGATACTCCGGGACAGGGGGCTTTAGCAATCAGCCCCAGCATTTT
many	TRBV5-6	TRBJ2-1	NA	CASSPWTPHNEQFF	TGTGCCAGCAGCCCCTGGACACCTCACAATGAGCAGTTCTTC
NA	TRBV20-1	TRBJ1-2	NA	CSATSGTYHYGYTF	TGCAGTGCTACCTCAGGGACCTACCACTATGGCTACACCTTC
few	TRBV7-9	TRBJ1-5	NA	CASSLARGERDQPQHF	TGTGCCAGCAGCTTAGCGCGTGGGGAACGGGATCAGCCCCAGCATTTT
many	TRBV12-3/TRBV12-4	TRBJ1-1	NA	CASRPAQRNTEAFF	TGTGCCAGCAGACCCGCCCAGCGGAACACTGAAGCTTTCTTT
many	TRBV5-1	TRBJ2-7	NA	CASSPWVSGSYEQYF	TGCGCCAGCAGCCCATGGGTAAGTGGGAGCTACGAGCAGTACTTC
many	TRBV5-1	TRBJ2-5	NA	CASSLRGLPQETQYF	TGCGCCAGCAGCTTGCGGGGTCTACCTCAAGAGACCCAGTACTTC
NA	TRBV5-1	TRBJ1-2	NA	CASRYGGGDYGYTF	TGCGCCAGCAGATACGGCGGTGGGGACTATGGCTACACCTTC
many	TRBV24-1	TRBJ2-3	TRBD2	CATSDHLGTSGRPDTQYF	TGTGCCACCAGTGATCACCTAGGGACTAGCGGGCGCCCAGATACGCAGTATTTT
many	TRBV10-3	TRBJ2-5	NA	CAISESGSRGHQETQYF	TGTGCCATCAGTGAGTCAGGGTCACGGGGACACCAAGAGACCCAGTACTTC